The sequence of this T cell receptor (beta chain) was determined in a study of blood T cells in healthy people across ages. At the level of the study: When template switching was applied, about one barcoded beta molecule was captured per two T cells.

The CDR3 loop spans 15 amino acids. Germline CDR1 and CDR2: SGHTA and FQGNSA. V dropped 0 bases and J dropped 4 bases, with 13 bases sitting between them. A second PCR of roughly 7 to 11 cycles used a sample-barcoded 5' primer and a J-beta primer mix. TCRdb ran MiXCR on the 5' RACE reads and lists one entry per CDR3 protein. In the table there are about 1,400,000 distinct CDR3 sequences, 59% of which are singletons. A few counts support this clonotype. The sequenced sample consisted of blood. The sequence derives from a man aged 18 to 30 in good health. The chain couples TRBV7-2 to TRBJ2-7; D is perhaps TRBD2 (5 bases). CDR3 amino acids: CASSLAAGKLYEQYF. In DNA, the CDR3 is TGTGCCAGCAGCTTAGCGGCCGGGAAATTGTACGAGCAGTACTTC.